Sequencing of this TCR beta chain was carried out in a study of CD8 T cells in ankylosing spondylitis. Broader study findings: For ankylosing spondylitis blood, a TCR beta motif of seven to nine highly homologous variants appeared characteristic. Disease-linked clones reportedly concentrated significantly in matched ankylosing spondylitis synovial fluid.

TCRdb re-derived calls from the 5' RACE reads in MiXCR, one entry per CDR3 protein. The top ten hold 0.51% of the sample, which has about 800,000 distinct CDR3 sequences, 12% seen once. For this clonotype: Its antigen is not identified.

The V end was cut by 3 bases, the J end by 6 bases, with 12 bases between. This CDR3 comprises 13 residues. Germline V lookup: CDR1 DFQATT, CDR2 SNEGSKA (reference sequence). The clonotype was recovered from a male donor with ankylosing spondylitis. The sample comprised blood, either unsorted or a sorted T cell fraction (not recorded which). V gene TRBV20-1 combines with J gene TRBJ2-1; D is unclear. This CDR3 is CSARNPGLNEQFF. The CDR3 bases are TGCAGTGCTAGGAACCCAGGTCTCAATGAGCAGTTCTTC.